These T cell receptor beta chains were read from a single sample in a study of blood T cell repertoires in COVID-19. The assay was immunoSEQ multiplex PCR, and TCRdb's table has in-frame clones only and misses some. Of over 60,000 clones listed, roughly 87% are singletons. Sequenced: peripheral blood. The receptors were sampled from a woman older than 75 with acute or convalescent COVID-19. CDR3s include the opening cysteine and the closing phenylalanine or tryptophan. A D gene is named only where the DNA matches it firmly. Clone size, where shown, is once, few, many, or a class for clones that have expanded.

D gene,clone size,V gene,J gene,CDR3 DNA,CDR3 protein
.,.,TRBV4-1,TRBJ1-5,TGCGCCAGCAGCCAAGACAGGGTAGGGAATCAGCCCCAGCATTTT,CASSQDRVGNQPQHF
.,.,TRBV5-1,TRBJ1-2,TGCGCCAGCAGCTTGGATGGGAGTAGGTATGGCTACACCTTC,CASSLDGSRYGYTF
TRBD2,.,TRBV12-5,TRBJ2-1,TGTGCTAGTGGTTTGGTAGCCTTTACTGGGACTAGCGAATATTTATACAATGAGCAGTTCTTC,CASGLVAFTGTSEYLYNEQFF
.,.,TRBV3-1/TRBV3-2,TRBJ2-1,TGTGCCAGCAGCCAAGGGTGGTCTGCCCGGAGCAATGAGCAGTTCTTC,CASSQGWSARSNEQFF
TRBD1,.,TRBV5-1,TRBJ2-1,TGCGCCAGCAGCCCCCTGGACAGGGGTAATCTTTTCAATGAGCAGTTCTTC,CASSPLDRGNLFNEQFF
.,.,TRBV11-3,TRBJ2-1,TGTGCCAGCAGCTACAACAATGAGCAGTTCTTC,CASSYNNEQFF
TRBD1,.,TRBV5-4,TRBJ2-7,TGTGCCAGCACCCTTTTTTCCGGGACAGGGGACTACGAGCAGTACTTC,CASTLFSGTGDYEQYF
TRBD1,.,TRBV15,TRBJ2-5,TGTGCCACCAGCGGATTCTACAGGGGGCGAGGAGAGACCCAGTACTTC,CATSGFYRGRGETQYF
TRBD2,.,TRBV10-3,TRBJ2-7,TGTGCCATCAGTGAGGGGCTAGCGGCGTACGAGCAGTACTTC,CAISEGLAAYEQYF
TRBD2,.,TRBV5-4,TRBJ2-7,TGTGCCAGCAGCTCCGGCCTAGCGGGAGGCACCTACGAGCAGTACTTC,CASSSGLAGGTYEQYF
TRBD2,.,TRBV6-5,TRBJ2-5,TGTGCCAGCAGTTATTTGACTAGCGGGAGAAGAGAGACCCAGTACTTC,CASSYLTSGRRETQYF
.,once,TRBV29-1,TRBJ1-5,TGCAGCGCTTCGATGACAGGTCAGCCCCAGCATTTT,CSASMTGQPQHF
.,few,TRBV6-5,TRBJ2-7,TGTGCCAGCAGTTATCAGGGGCACGAGCAGTACTTC,CASSYQGHEQYF
.,.,TRBV9,TRBJ2-3,TGTGCCAGCAGCGTAGGATCCTGGGAGATGGAGCCAGATACGCAGTATTTT,CASSVGSWEMEPDTQYF
TRBD1,.,TRBV28,TRBJ2-7,TGTGCCAGCAGTGCCCCCGGGACAGGGTCCTACGAGCAGTACTTC,CASSAPGTGSYEQYF
.,.,TRBV24-1,TRBJ1-4,TGTGCCACCAGTGCGGGGTTTGAGGAAAAACTGTTTTTT,CATSAGFEEKLFF
TRBD2,.,TRBV4-1,TRBJ2-1,TGCGCCAGCAGCCGCGATAGCGGGAGGGGTGAGCAGTTCTTC,CASSRDSGRGEQFF
.,many,TRBV30,TRBJ2-2,TGTGCCTGGTCCGGTTACACCGGGGAGCTGTTTTTT,CAWSGYTGELFF
.,.,TRBV18,TRBJ1-2,TGTGCCAGCTCACCAGGGCTAGAGGGCTATGGCTACACCTTC,CASSPGLEGYGYTF
.,few,TRBV5-1,TRBJ1-1,TGCGCCAGCAGCTTCGGGGGGACCACTGAAGCTTTCTTT,CASSFGGTTEAFF
TRBD1,.,TRBV18,TRBJ2-5,TGTGCCAGCTCACCCCGTGAGGGACAGGGCCTTCTTCGGGGGACCCAGTACTTC,CASSPREGQGLLRGTQYF
.,once,TRBV19,TRBJ1-2,TGTGCCAGTAGCCGACTCTATGGCTACACCTTC,CASSRLYGYTF
TRBD2,.,TRBV7-2,TRBJ2-5,TGTGCCAGCAGCCCCCCCTTGGGTAGCGGGAGGGTTATCTCAGAGACCCAGTACTTC,CASSPPLGSGRVISETQYF
TRBD2,.,TRBV9,TRBJ2-3,TGTGCCAGCAGCGTAGGACTAGCGGGACTGACAGATACGCAGTATTTT,CASSVGLAGLTDTQYF
.,.,TRBV6-2/TRBV6-3,TRBJ1-3,TGTGCCAGCAGCAACCTCCAGGGATTGGGAAACACCATATATTTT,CASSNLQGLGNTIYF
TRBD2,.,TRBV11-3,TRBJ2-1,TGTGCCAGCGCCAGCGGGAGGGGTCACAATGAGCAGTTCTTC,CASASGRGHNEQFF
TRBD2,.,TRBV9,TRBJ2-5,TGTGCCAGCACCCCGGGGAGCGGGAGTACTGAGACCCAGTACTTC,CASTPGSGSTETQYF
.,.,TRBV7-2,TRBJ2-7,TGTGCCAGCAGCTTAGCCGACAGGAATTACTACGAGCAGTACTTC,CASSLADRNYYEQYF
TRBD2,few,TRBV9,TRBJ2-3,TGTGCCAGCAGCCCGAGACTAGCGGGGTCCACAGATACGCAGTATTTT,CASSPRLAGSTDTQYF
.,once,TRBV7-9,TRBJ2-1,TGTGCCAGCAGCTTAGCGTTGGGGGGTGAGCAGTTCTTC,CASSLALGGEQFF
.,.,TRBV10-3,TRBJ1-1,TGTGCCATCAGTGAGTCAGTCTATGAAGCTTTCTTT,CAISESVYEAFF
.,.,TRBV24-1,TRBJ2-3,TGTGCCACCAGTGATTTTCCCAGGACAGAAGGACTAGGGACAGATACGCAGTATTTT,CATSDFPRTEGLGTDTQYF
TRBD1,.,TRBV19,TRBJ1-5,TGTGCCAGTAGTAAAAGTACGGTCGCGGGACAGGGAGGCAATCAGCCCCAGCATTTT,CASSKSTVAGQGGNQPQHF
.,once,TRBV23-1,TRBJ1-5,TGCGCCAGCAGTCAATCGAAGGACAGCTATAGCAATCAGCCCCAGCATTTT,CASSQSKDSYSNQPQHF
.,.,TRBV10-3,TRBJ2-7,TGTGCCATCAGTGAACTCAGGGGCGGATACGAGCAGTACTTC,CAISELRGGYEQYF
.,.,TRBV7-9,TRBJ2-1,TGTGCCAGCAGCTTAGCGCTCCAGCCCACGGGGAATGAGCAGTTCTTC,CASSLALQPTGNEQFF
.,.,TRBV2,TRBJ1-4,TGTGCCAGCAGTGCCCGTCCGAACACCGAAACTAATGAAAAACTGTTTTTT,CASSARPNTETNEKLFF
.,.,TRBV13,TRBJ2-1,TGTGCCAGCAGCTCACCTCAGCGGAGTGCCTACAATGAGCAGTTCTTC,CASSSPQRSAYNEQFF
.,.,TRBV7-2,TRBJ2-1,TGTGCCAGCAGCCTAGTAGCGGAGGAATACAATGAGCAGTTCTTC,CASSLVAEEYNEQFF